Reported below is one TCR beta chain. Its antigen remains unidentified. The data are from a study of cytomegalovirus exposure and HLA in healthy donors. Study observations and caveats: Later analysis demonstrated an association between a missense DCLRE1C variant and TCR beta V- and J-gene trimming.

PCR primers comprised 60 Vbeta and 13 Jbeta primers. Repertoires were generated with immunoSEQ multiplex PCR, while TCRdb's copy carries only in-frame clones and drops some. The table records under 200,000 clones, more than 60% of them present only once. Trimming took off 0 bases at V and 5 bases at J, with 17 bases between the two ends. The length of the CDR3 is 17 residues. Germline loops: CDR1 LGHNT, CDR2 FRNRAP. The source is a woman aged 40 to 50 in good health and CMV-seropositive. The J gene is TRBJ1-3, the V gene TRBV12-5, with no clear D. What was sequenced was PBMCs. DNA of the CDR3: TGTGCTAGTGGTTTGGTGGAAGGGCGGGAACGGAGAAACACCATATATTTT. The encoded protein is CASGLVEGRERRNTIYF.